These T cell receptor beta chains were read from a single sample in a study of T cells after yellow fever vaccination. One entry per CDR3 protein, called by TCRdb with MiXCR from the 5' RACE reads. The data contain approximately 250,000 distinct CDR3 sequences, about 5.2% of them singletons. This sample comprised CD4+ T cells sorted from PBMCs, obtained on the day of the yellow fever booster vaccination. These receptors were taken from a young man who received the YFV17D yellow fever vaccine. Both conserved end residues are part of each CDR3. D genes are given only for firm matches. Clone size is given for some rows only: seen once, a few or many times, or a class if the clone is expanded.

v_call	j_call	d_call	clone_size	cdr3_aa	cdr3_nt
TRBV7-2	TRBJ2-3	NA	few	CASRGGLFTDTQYF	TGTGCCAGCAGGGGGGGGCTCTTCACAGATACGCAGTATTTT
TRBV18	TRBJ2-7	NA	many	CASSSEQFHEQYF	TGTGCCAGCTCATCCGAGCAGTTCCACGAGCAGTACTTC
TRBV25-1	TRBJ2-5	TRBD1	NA	CASGPGQGRGETQYF	TGTGCCAGCGGGCCGGGACAGGGAAGGGGGGAGACCCAGTACTTC
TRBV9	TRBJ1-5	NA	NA	CASSVGPGYDQPQHF	TGTGCCAGCAGCGTAGGCCCAGGATATGATCAGCCCCAGCATTTT
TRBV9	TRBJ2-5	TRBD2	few	CASSVGAGGGQETQYF	TGTGCCAGCAGCGTAGGAGCGGGGGGAGGGCAAGAGACCCAGTACTTC
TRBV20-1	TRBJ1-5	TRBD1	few	CSALDRGGSNQPQHF	TGCAGTGCCCTGGACAGGGGAGGGAGCAATCAGCCCCAGCATTTT
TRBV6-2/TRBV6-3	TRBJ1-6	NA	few	CASKTSGTVYNSPLHF	TGTGCCAGCAAGACTTCCGGGACGGTCTATAATTCACCCCTCCACTTT
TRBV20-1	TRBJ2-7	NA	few	CSARVPGDPIFTEQYF	TGCAGTGCTAGAGTACCTGGGGACCCGATCTTTACGGAGCAGTACTTC
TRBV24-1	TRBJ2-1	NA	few	CATSDSRSYNEQFF	TGTGCCACCAGCGACAGTCGGTCCTACAATGAGCAGTTCTTC
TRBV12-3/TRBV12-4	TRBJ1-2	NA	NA	CASSPRRDYGYTF	TGTGCCAGCAGCCCCCGCAGGGACTATGGCTACACCTTC
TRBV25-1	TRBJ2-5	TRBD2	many	CASSDLQTSGVETQYF	TGTGCCAGCAGTGATCTCCAGACTAGCGGGGTTGAGACCCAGTACTTC
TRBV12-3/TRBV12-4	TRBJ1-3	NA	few	CASSFRRIFSSGNTIYF	TGTGCCAGCAGTTTTCGCAGAATTTTCTCCTCTGGAAACACCATATATTTC
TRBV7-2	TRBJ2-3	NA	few	CASSFRTITDTQYF	TGTGCCAGCAGCTTCCGGACTATCACAGATACGCAGTATTTT
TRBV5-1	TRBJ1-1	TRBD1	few	CASSHNYQDRGYGNTEAFF	TGCGCCAGCAGCCACAATTACCAAGACAGGGGATATGGGAACACTGAAGCTTTCTTT
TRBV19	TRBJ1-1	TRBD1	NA	CASRDRGYFPSAEAFF	TGTGCCAGTAGGGACAGGGGTTATTTCCCCTCTGCTGAAGCTTTCTTT
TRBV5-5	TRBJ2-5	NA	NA	CASSPREMSQYF	TGTGCCAGCAGCCCTAGAGAGATGTCCCAGTACTTC
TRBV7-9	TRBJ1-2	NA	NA	CASSPRDSLYGYTF	TGTGCCAGCAGCCCCCGTGACTCTCTCTATGGCTACACCTTC
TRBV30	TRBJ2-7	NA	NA	CAWRRQAYEQYF	TGTGCCTGGAGGCGACAGGCGTACGAGCAGTACTTC
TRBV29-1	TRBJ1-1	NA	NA	CSVERWNTEAFF	TGCAGCGTTGAACGGTGGAACACTGAAGCTTTCTTT
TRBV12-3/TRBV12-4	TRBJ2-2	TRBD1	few	CATLRRGQGPGGELFF	TGTGCCACCCTCCGGAGGGGACAGGGACCCGGCGGGGAGCTGTTTTTT
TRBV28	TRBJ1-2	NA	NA	CASSSSTYRGRTADF	TGTGCCAGCAGTTCTTCTACCTATCGAGGACGGACAGCCGACTTC
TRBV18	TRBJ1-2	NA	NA	CARGQKAYGYTF	TGTGCCAGAGGACAGAAGGCTTATGGCTACACCTTC
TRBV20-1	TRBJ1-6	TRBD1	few	CSANPGTGVSPLHF	TGCAGTGCTAACCCCGGGACAGGGGTTTCACCCCTCCACTTT
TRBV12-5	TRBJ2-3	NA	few	CASGPEDRNTDTQYF	TGTGCTAGTGGTCCGGAGGACAGAAACACAGATACGCAGTATTTT
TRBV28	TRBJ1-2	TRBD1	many	CASSSYTLGTGAYGYTF	TGTGCCAGCAGTTCCTACACACTGGGTACAGGGGCGTATGGCTACACCTTC
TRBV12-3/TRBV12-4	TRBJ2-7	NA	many	CASSPGRLTAYEQYF	TGTGCCAGCAGTCCGGGACGCCTGACTGCCTACGAGCAGTACTTC